The entry below describes one T cell receptor beta chain. This specimen belongs to a study of blood T cell repertoires in COVID-19. The CDR3 loop spans 15 amino acids. Trimming removed 0 bases at V and 2 bases at J, with 8 bases between. Germline CDR1 is SGHVS and CDR2 is FNYEAQ. In the study's own analysis: It was from reference gene primer amplification that nucleated cell counts were estimated. Clones were read by immunoSEQ multiplex PCR, and TCRdb kept only the in-frame ones, dropping some. The DNA gave D and trimming, while V, J and clone size come from that table. The table lists around 240,000 clones, roughly 82% of them singletons.

The source is a woman aged 50 to 60 who had recovered from COVID-19. The sequenced material came from PBMCs or T cells enriched from blood (not recorded which). This rearrangement joins TRBV7-6 to TRBJ1-5; TRBD1 is a possible D gene (6 bases). This CDR3 reads CASSLAAGGNQPQHF. The CDR3 DNA follows: TGTGCCAGCAGCTTAGCGGCAGGGGGCAATCAGCCCCAGCATTTT.